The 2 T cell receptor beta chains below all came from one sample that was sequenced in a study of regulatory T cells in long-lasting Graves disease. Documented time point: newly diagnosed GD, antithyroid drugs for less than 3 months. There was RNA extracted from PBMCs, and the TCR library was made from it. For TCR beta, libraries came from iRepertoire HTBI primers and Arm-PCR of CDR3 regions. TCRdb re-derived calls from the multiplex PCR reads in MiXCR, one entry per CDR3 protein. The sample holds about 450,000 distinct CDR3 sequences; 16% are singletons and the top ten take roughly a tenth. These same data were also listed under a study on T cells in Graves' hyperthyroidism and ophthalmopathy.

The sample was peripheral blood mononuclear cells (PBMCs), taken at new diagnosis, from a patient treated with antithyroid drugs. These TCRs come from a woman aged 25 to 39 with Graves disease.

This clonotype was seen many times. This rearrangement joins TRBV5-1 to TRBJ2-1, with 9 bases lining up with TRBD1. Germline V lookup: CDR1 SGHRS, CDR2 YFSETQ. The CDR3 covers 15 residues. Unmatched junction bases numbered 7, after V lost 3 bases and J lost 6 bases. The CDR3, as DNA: TGCGCCAGCAGCTCGGGACAGGGTCTTCCCAATGAGCAGTTCTTC. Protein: CASSSGQGLPNEQFF.

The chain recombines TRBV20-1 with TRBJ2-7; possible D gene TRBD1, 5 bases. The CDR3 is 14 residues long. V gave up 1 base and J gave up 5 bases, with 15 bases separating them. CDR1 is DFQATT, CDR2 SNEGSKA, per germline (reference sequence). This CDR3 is CSARVPPRGDEQYF. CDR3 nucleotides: TGCAGTGCTAGAGTGCCTCCTAGGGGTGACGAGCAGTACTTC.